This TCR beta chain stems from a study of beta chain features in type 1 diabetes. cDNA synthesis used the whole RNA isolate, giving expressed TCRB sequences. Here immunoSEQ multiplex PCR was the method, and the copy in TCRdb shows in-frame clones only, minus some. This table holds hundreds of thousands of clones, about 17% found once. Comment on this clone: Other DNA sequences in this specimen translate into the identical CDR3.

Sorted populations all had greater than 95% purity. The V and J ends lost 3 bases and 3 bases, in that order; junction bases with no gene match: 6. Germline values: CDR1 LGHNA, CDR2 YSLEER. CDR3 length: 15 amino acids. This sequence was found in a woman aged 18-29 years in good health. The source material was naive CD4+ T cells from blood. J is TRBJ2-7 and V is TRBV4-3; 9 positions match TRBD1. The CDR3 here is CASSQAGTGLYEQYF. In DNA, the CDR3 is TGCGCCAGCAGCCAGGCCGGGACAGGGCTCTACGAGCAGTACTTC.